The next 12 T cell receptor beta chains were all read from a single sample in a study of T cells in Graves' hyperthyroidism and ophthalmopathy. Amplified regions were TCR beta CDR3 sequences from RNA transcripts. HTBI primers drove first-round RT-PCR of the TCR CDR3. TCRdb reanalysed the multiplex PCR reads using MiXCR and keeps one entry per CDR3 protein. Among 150,000 or so distinct CDR3 sequences listed, over 7.5% were seen once. Sequenced sample: blood. The receptors come from a woman between 18 and 29 years old with Graves' hyperthyroidism that later progressed to Graves' ophthalmopathy.

This clonotype showed up just a few times. This sequence joins TRBV7-9 and TRBJ2-5, with 12 positions matching TRBD2. CDR3 size: 16 residues. V trimming: 5 bases; J trimming: 0 bases; junction bases outside the gene matches: 4. Germline V gene data show CDR1 as SEHNR and CDR2 as FQNEAQ (reference sequence). This CDR3 reads CASSQGTSGYQETQYF. CDR3 nucleotides: TGTGCCAGCAGCCAAGGGACTAGCGGGTACCAAGAGACCCAGTACTTC.

V usage is TRBV9 and J usage is TRBJ2-3; no firm D call. This CDR3 is built from 12 residues. The V gene lost 0 bases and the J gene lost 3 bases, with 2 bases spanning the gap. Germline CDR1 reads SGDLS; CDR2 reads YYNGEE. CDR3 region: CASSVGTDTQYF. The CDR3 DNA is TGTGCCAGCAGCGTAGGAACAGATACGCAGTATTTT.

This clonotype has ten or more counts. The chain carries TRBV11-2 and TRBJ2-3; 8 bases align to TRBD2. In germline, CDR1 is SGHAT, CDR2 FQNNGV. V lost 5 bases and J lost 0; bases outside the gene matches: 7. This CDR3 has 16 residues. Here the CDR3 DNA reads TGTGCCAGCAGCAGATATAGCGGGGCTAGCACAGATACGCAGTATTTT. Encoded protein: CASSRYSGASTDTQYF.

The J gene is TRBJ1-2, the V gene TRBV30; unclear D gene. The V end lost 0 bases, the J end lost 8 bases, and 13 bases lay between the germline ends. The germline CDR1 and CDR2 sequences are GTSNPN and SVGIG (reference sequence). The CDR3 consists of 13 residues. The CDR3 protein is CAWSVLRSEGYTF. The CDR3 nucleotides are TGTGCCTGGAGTGTACTCCGTTCGGAGGGCTACACCTTC.

This clonotype was seen repeatedly, ten times or more. The chain combines TRBV2 with TRBJ2-5; no reliable D call. Germline lookup yields CDR1 SNHLY and CDR2 FYNNEI. This CDR3 has 14 amino acids. With 6 bases removed from V and 0 bases from J, the gap between germline ends came to 11 bases. CDR3 region: CASSPEAYQETQYF. The CDR3 region has the DNA TGTGCCAGCAGCCCGGAAGCGTACCAAGAGACCCAGTACTTC.

This clonotype occurred many times. J is TRBJ1-6 and V is TRBV27; the D gene is possibly TRBD1 (5 bases). Per the germline V gene, CDR1 is MNHEY and CDR2 is SMNVEV (reference sequence). This CDR3 has 15 amino acids. Trimming cost V 7 bases and J 7 bases, with 17 bases left between them. The CDR3 nucleotides are TGTGCCAGCACTATGTCCGGGACGGCGAATTCACCCCTCCACTTT. Translated: CASTMSGTANSPLHF.

The sample holds many counts of this clonotype. The V gene is TRBV6-2 or TRBV6-3, the J gene TRBJ1-5, with D possibly TRBD1 on 5 matching bases. The germline gives CDR1 MNHEY, CDR2 SVGEGT. V lost 7 bases to trimming and J lost 0 bases, with 10 bases between them. The CDR3 contains 14 residues. CDR3 nucleotide sequence: TGTGCCAGCACCGGGGCAGATAGCAATCAGCCCCAGCATTTT. Protein sequence: CASTGADSNQPQHF.

This clonotype came up many times. V usage is TRBV24-1 and J usage is TRBJ2-1, with TRBD2 matching 11 bases. V shed 5 bases, J shed 9 bases, and the junction held 17 bases outside the gene matches. CDR1 and CDR2 from the germline V gene are KGHDR and SFDVKD. There are 18 residues in the CDR3. The CDR3 DNA reads as TGTGCCACCAGTGGGACCTCGAAACTAGCGGGAGCATCAATTGAGCAGTTCTTC. This translates into CATSGTSKLAGASIEQFF.

In this sample, this clonotype turned up many times. CDR3 DNA sequence: TGTGCCTGGGGGGGGACAGGGGTATTAACAGATACGCAGTATTTT. This gives the protein CAWGGTGVLTDTQYF. This sequence joins TRBV30 and TRBJ2-3; TRBD1 matches 10 bases. Germline CDR1 GTSNPN, CDR2 SVGIG (reference sequence). J was trimmed by 3 bases and V by 5 bases; bases with no gene match: 8. The CDR3 sequence is 15 residues long.

This clonotype has a count of ten or more. The chain employs TRBV9 and TRBJ1-1; no definite D call. The length of the CDR3 is 13 residues. V lost 0 bases to trimming and J lost 1 base, with 4 bases between them. Germline CDR1 reads SGDLS; CDR2 reads YYNGEE. The CDR3 DNA reads as TGTGCCAGCAGCGTAGCAACGAACACTGAAGCTTTCTTT. This translates into CASSVATNTEAFF.

The sample holds a few counts of this clonotype. The chain recombines TRBV5-5 with TRBJ2-1; D is unresolved. There are 14 residues in the CDR3. The V gene's germline CDR1 is SGHKS and CDR2 YYEKEE (reference sequence). V shed 4 bases and J shed 8 bases, with 16 bases lying between them. The CDR3 is CASSHTGPWDEQFF. As DNA, the CDR3 is TGTGCCAGCAGCCACACCGGGCCTTGGGATGAGCAGTTCTTC.

This clonotype occurred many times. This sequence joins TRBV7-9 and TRBJ2-7, with 12 nucleotides matching TRBD2. The CDR3 consists of 15 residues. The germline V gene has CDR1 SEHNR and CDR2 FQNEAQ (reference sequence). The J segment lost 7 bases and the V segment lost 3 bases, leaving 7 bases of the junction unmatched. The CDR3 bases are TGTGCCAGCAGCTTCCTACTAGCGGGAGGAGATGAGCAGTACTTC. Translation: CASSFLLAGGDEQYF.